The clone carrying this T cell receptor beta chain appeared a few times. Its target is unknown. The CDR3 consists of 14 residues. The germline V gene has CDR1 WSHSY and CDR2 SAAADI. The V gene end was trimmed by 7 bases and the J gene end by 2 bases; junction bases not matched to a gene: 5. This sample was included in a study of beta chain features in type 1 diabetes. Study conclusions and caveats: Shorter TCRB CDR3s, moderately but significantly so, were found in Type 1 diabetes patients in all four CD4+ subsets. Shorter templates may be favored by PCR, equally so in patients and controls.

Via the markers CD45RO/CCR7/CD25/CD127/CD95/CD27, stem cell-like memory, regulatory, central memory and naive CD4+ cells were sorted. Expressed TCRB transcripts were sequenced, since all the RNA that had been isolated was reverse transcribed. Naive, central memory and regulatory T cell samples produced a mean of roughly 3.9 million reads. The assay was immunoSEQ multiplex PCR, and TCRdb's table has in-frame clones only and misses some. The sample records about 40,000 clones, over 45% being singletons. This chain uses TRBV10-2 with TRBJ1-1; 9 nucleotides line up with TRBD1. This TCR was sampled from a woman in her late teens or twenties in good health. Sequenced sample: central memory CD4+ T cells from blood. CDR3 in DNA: TGCGCCAGCAAAGCACAGGGGGCTAACACTGAAGCTTTCTTT. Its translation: CASKAQGANTEAFF.